The rows below give T cell receptor beta chains drawn from one sample of a study of blood T cell repertoires in COVID-19. Measured with immunoSEQ multiplex PCR; TCRdb has only the in-frame clones, and not every one. The sample includes about 280,000 clones, 90% of them seen just once. The specimen was PBMCs or T cells enriched from blood (not recorded which). The source of these receptors is a woman aged 18-30 years with acute COVID-19. Each CDR3 is given with its conserved first and last residue. Each record gives: clone size, J gene, D gene, V gene, CDR3 protein, CDR3 DNA. A D gene is named only where the DNA matches it firmly. Clone size is given for some rows only: seen once, a few or many times, or a class if the clone is expanded.

size: NA; J: TRBJ2-7; D: NA; V: TRBV6-4; CDR3: CASSEGPAGYEQYF; DNA: TGTGCCAGCAGTGAGGGGCCCGCTGGGTACGAGCAGTACTTC
size: NA; J: TRBJ2-7; D: TRBD2; V: TRBV6-1; CDR3: CASREAGVNYEQYF; DNA: TGTGCCAGCAGAGAAGCGGGAGTTAACTACGAGCAGTACTTC
size: NA; J: TRBJ2-1; D: TRBD2; V: TRBV5-1; CDR3: CASSTGTSGVVGYNEQFF; DNA: TGCGCCAGCAGCACCGGGACTAGCGGCGTGGTGGGGTACAATGAGCAGTTCTTC
size: NA; J: TRBJ1-6; D: NA; V: TRBV2; CDR3: CASRKESGNSPLHF; DNA: TGTGCCAGCAGGAAGGAATCGGGTAATTCACCCCTCCACTTT
size: NA; J: TRBJ2-7; D: NA; V: TRBV27; CDR3: CASSPFEGGEQYF; DNA: TGTGCCAGCAGTCCCTTTGAAGGAGGCGAGCAGTACTTC
size: NA; J: TRBJ2-7; D: NA; V: TRBV29-1; CDR3: CSVEGRFSYEQYF; DNA: TGCAGCGTTGAAGGCAGGTTCTCCTACGAGCAGTACTTC
size: NA; J: TRBJ2-5; D: NA; V: TRBV5-1; CDR3: CASSPDKTQNVGETQYF; DNA: TGCGCCAGCAGCCCGGACAAGACCCAAAACGTGGGAGAGACCCAGTACTTC
size: NA; J: TRBJ2-7; D: NA; V: TRBV7-2; CDR3: CASRQGGGSSYEQYF; DNA: TGTGCCAGCAGACAAGGCGGAGGGAGCTCCTACGAGCAGTACTTC
size: NA; J: TRBJ2-7; D: TRBD1; V: TRBV6-1; CDR3: CASSDGQEYYEQYF; DNA: TGTGCCAGCAGTGACGGACAGGAGTACTACGAGCAGTACTTC
size: NA; J: TRBJ1-5; D: NA; V: TRBV11-2; CDR3: CASSSGHLHQPQHF; DNA: TGTGCCAGCAGTTCGGGTCACCTTCATCAGCCCCAGCATTTT
size: NA; J: TRBJ1-1; D: NA; V: TRBV19; CDR3: CASRPGRSLNTEAFF; DNA: TGTGCCAGTCGTCCAGGGCGCTCGTTGAACACTGAAGCTTTCTTT
size: few; J: TRBJ1-1; D: TRBD1; V: TRBV7-2; CDR3: CASSFGTDTEAFF; DNA: TGTGCCAGCAGCTTTGGGACAGACACTGAAGCTTTCTTT
size: NA; J: TRBJ2-5; D: TRBD2; V: TRBV5-1; CDR3: CASSKRTSGVRGETQYF; DNA: TGCGCCAGCAGCAAAAGGACTAGCGGGGTACGGGGGGAGACCCAGTACTTC
size: NA; J: TRBJ2-1; D: TRBD2; V: TRBV4-2; CDR3: CASSETLAGIGYNEQFF; DNA: TGTGCCAGCAGCGAAACCTTAGCGGGAATTGGATACAATGAGCAGTTCTTC
size: NA; J: TRBJ1-1; D: NA; V: TRBV12-3/TRBV12-4; CDR3: CASSLSRVTEAFF; DNA: TGTGCCAGCAGTTTAAGCAGGGTCACTGAAGCTTTCTTT
size: NA; J: TRBJ1-5; D: TRBD1; V: TRBV28; CDR3: CASRTGIVHQPQHF; DNA: TGTGCCAGCAGGACAGGGATTGTTCATCAGCCCCAGCATTTT
size: NA; J: TRBJ1-6; D: NA; V: TRBV10-2; CDR3: CASSESFGKNSPLHF; DNA: TGCGCCAGCAGTGAGTCTTTCGGGAAAAATTCACCCCTCCACTTT
size: NA; J: TRBJ2-6; D: NA; V: TRBV19; CDR3: CASRVTGNRASGANVLTF; DNA: TGTGCCAGTAGAGTCACAGGGAACAGGGCCTCTGGGGCCAACGTCCTGACTTTC
size: NA; J: TRBJ2-2; D: TRBD2; V: TRBV7-9; CDR3: CASSHTTSGATGELFF; DNA: TGTGCCAGCAGCCATACGACTAGCGGGGCCACCGGGGAGCTGTTTTTT
size: NA; J: TRBJ2-7; D: NA; V: TRBV7-2; CDR3: CASSTDPGDYEQYF; DNA: TGTGCCAGCAGCACGGACCCCGGGGACTACGAGCAGTACTTC
size: NA; J: TRBJ2-3; D: TRBD2; V: TRBV18; CDR3: CASSPPGLAITDTQYF; DNA: TGTGCCAGCTCACCACCGGGACTAGCGATCACAGATACGCAGTATTTT
size: NA; J: TRBJ2-1; D: TRBD2; V: TRBV9; CDR3: CASSPRNAIAGGEQFF; DNA: TGTGCCAGCAGCCCCCGAAACGCCATAGCGGGAGGAGAGCAGTTCTTC
size: NA; J: TRBJ2-5; D: TRBD1; V: TRBV27; CDR3: CASSYVQGPTVLQETQYF; DNA: TGTGCCAGCAGTTACGTACAGGGGCCGACTGTGCTCCAAGAGACCCAGTACTTC
size: NA; J: TRBJ1-5; D: NA; V: TRBV28; CDR3: CASSPGGHF; DNA: TGTGCCAGCAGTCCGGGGGGGCATTTT
size: NA; J: TRBJ1-5; D: NA; V: TRBV6-5; CDR3: CASSYPDTYSNQPQHF; DNA: TGTGCCAGCAGTTACCCCGACACGTATAGCAATCAGCCCCAGCATTTT
size: NA; J: TRBJ1-5; D: TRBD1; V: TRBV6-2/TRBV6-3; CDR3: CASSPPERQGSNQPQHF; DNA: TGTGCCAGCAGTCCACCGGAGAGACAGGGGAGCAATCAGCCCCAGCATTTT
size: NA; J: TRBJ2-7; D: NA; V: TRBV19; CDR3: CASMRGGQDSYEQYF; DNA: TGTGCCAGTATGAGGGGGGGACAGGACTCCTACGAGCAGTACTTC
size: NA; J: TRBJ2-1; D: TRBD2; V: TRBV30; CDR3: CAWRLLGLAGYEQFF; DNA: TGTGCCTGGAGACTATTGGGACTAGCGGGATATGAGCAGTTCTTC
size: NA; J: TRBJ2-1; D: NA; V: TRBV25-1; CDR3: CASSEEVSSNEQFF; DNA: TGTGCCAGCAGTGAAGAGGTTAGCTCCAATGAGCAGTTCTTC
size: once; J: TRBJ1-1; D: TRBD1; V: TRBV10-2; CDR3: CASSDPGQPANTEAFF; DNA: TGCGCCAGCAGTGATCCGGGACAGCCTGCGAACACTGAAGCTTTCTTT
size: NA; J: TRBJ1-2; D: NA; V: TRBV2; CDR3: CASSDFLQGRPNYGYTF; DNA: TGTGCCAGCAGTGACTTTCTACAGGGTCGACCAAACTATGGCTACACCTTC
size: NA; J: TRBJ2-7; D: TRBD1; V: TRBV4-2; CDR3: CASSQDPTGGIYEQYF; DNA: TGTGCCAGCAGCCAAGATCCCACAGGGGGCATCTACGAGCAGTACTTC
size: NA; J: TRBJ1-3; D: NA; V: TRBV27; CDR3: CASSLVGSGNTIYF; DNA: TGTGCCAGCAGCCTCGTCGGGTCTGGAAACACCATATATTTT
size: NA; J: TRBJ1-3; D: TRBD1; V: TRBV24-1; CDR3: CAKKGDRTCPGNTIYF; DNA: TGTGCCAAAAAGGGGGACAGGACATGTCCTGGAAACACCATATATTTT
size: NA; J: TRBJ2-7; D: TRBD2; V: TRBV27; CDR3: CASSLHRTSGLSYEQYF; DNA: TGTGCCAGCAGTTTACACCGGACTAGCGGTCTCTCCTACGAGCAGTACTTC
size: NA; J: TRBJ1-1; D: NA; V: TRBV28; CDR3: CASSPTSDSYTEAFF; DNA: TGTGCCAGCAGCCCGACCTCGGACAGTTACACTGAAGCTTTCTTT
size: NA; J: TRBJ2-3; D: TRBD1; V: TRBV6-6; CDR3: CASSYGERQGWYF; DNA: TGTGCCAGCAGTTACGGGGAACGACAGGGGTGGTATTTT
size: few; J: TRBJ1-1; D: NA; V: TRBV6-1; CDR3: CASSENSEDTEAFF; DNA: TGTGCCAGCAGTGAAAATTCCGAGGACACTGAAGCTTTCTTT
size: once; J: TRBJ1-1; D: NA; V: TRBV6-5; CDR3: CASTGQNTEAFF; DNA: TGTGCCAGCACTGGACAGAACACTGAAGCTTTCTTT
size: NA; J: TRBJ2-5; D: TRBD1; V: TRBV4-2; CDR3: CASSRAPLGGEETQYF; DNA: TGTGCCAGCAGTCGCGCTCCATTAGGGGGCGAGGAGACCCAGTACTTC
size: NA; J: TRBJ2-3; D: NA; V: TRBV27; CDR3: CASSLAGYTTDTQYF; DNA: TGTGCCAGCAGTCTCGCGGGATATACCACAGATACGCAGTATTTT
size: NA; J: TRBJ2-2; D: NA; V: TRBV7-9; CDR3: CASSFPGDGTGELFF; DNA: TGTGCCAGCAGCTTCCCAGGGGATGGCACCGGGGAGCTGTTTTTT
size: NA; J: TRBJ2-7; D: NA; V: TRBV10-3; CDR3: CAISTGGTYEQYF; DNA: TGTGCCATCAGTACCGGAGGAACCTACGAGCAGTACTTC
size: NA; J: TRBJ2-1; D: TRBD1; V: TRBV6-2/TRBV6-3; CDR3: CASSRLPGTANEQFF; DNA: TGTGCCAGCAGTAGACTTCCCGGGACAGCGAACGAGCAGTTCTTC
size: NA; J: TRBJ1-1; D: NA; V: TRBV12-3/TRBV12-4; CDR3: CASSLAGDTEAFF; DNA: TGTGCCAGCAGTTTGGCGGGGGACACTGAAGCTTTCTTT
size: NA; J: TRBJ1-4; D: TRBD1; V: TRBV15; CDR3: CATSRGTGGNEKLFF; DNA: TGTGCCACCAGCCGGGGGACAGGGGGTAATGAAAAACTGTTTTTT
size: NA; J: TRBJ1-5; D: TRBD1; V: TRBV30; CDR3: CAWSAGQLDQPQHF; DNA: TGTGCCTGGAGTGCGGGACAGTTGGATCAGCCCCAGCATTTT
size: NA; J: TRBJ1-1; D: NA; V: TRBV7-6; CDR3: CASSLGRGLNTEAFF; DNA: TGTGCCAGCAGCTTAGGGAGGGGACTAAACACTGAAGCTTTCTTT
size: NA; J: TRBJ2-7; D: TRBD1; V: TRBV28; CDR3: CASSLGRGSYEQYF; DNA: TGTGCCAGCAGTTTAGGCAGGGGGTCCTACGAGCAGTACTTC
size: NA; J: TRBJ2-1; D: NA; V: TRBV18; CDR3: CASSPSGEQFF; DNA: TGTGCCAGCTCACCTTCAGGGGAGCAGTTCTTC
size: NA; J: TRBJ1-1; D: NA; V: TRBV18; CDR3: CASSPLGHGNTEAFF; DNA: TGTGCCAGCTCACCATTGGGGCATGGGAACACTGAAGCTTTCTTT
size: NA; J: TRBJ2-7; D: TRBD1; V: TRBV24-1; CDR3: CATSDPGQGGGYEQYF; DNA: TGTGCCACCAGTGATCCTGGACAGGGCGGAGGTTACGAGCAGTACTTC
size: NA; J: TRBJ2-7; D: NA; V: TRBV7-9; CDR3: CASSQSSDEQYF; DNA: TGTGCCAGCAGCCAGTCTAGCGACGAGCAGTACTTC
size: NA; J: TRBJ2-3; D: TRBD1; V: TRBV5-6; CDR3: CASSNQGGITDTQYF; DNA: TGTGCCAGCAGCAATCAAGGGGGCATCACAGATACGCAGTATTTT
size: NA; J: TRBJ1-5; D: NA; V: TRBV7-2; CDR3: CASSLTGFGQPQHF; DNA: TGTGCCAGCAGCTTAACAGGTTTCGGTCAGCCCCAGCATTTT